This paragraph reports one TCR beta chain. The germline V gene encodes CDR1 SGHKS and CDR2 YYEKEE (reference sequence). V lost 4 bases and J 9 bases, leaving 11 bases between the germline ends. This CDR3 is built from 12 residues. MiXCR, run by TCRdb on the RT-PCR reads, gives a single entry per CDR3 protein. The sample shows about 700,000 distinct CDR3 sequences, 12% to 15% of them seen only once. The source of this sequence is a female donor in good health, serving as a healthy control. The sequenced material came from memory CD4+ T cells from blood. The V and J genes are TRBV5-5 and TRBJ2-1, with D possibly being TRBD1 (6 bases). The CDR3 coding sequence is TGTGCCAGCAGCCTCCACAGGGTTGAGCAGTTCTTC. Translated: CASSLHRVEQFF.